This record looks at one T cell receptor (beta chain) sequence and its context. As yet, its antigen is unknown. The PCR was carried out with 60 Vbeta primers and 13 Jbeta primers. Measured with immunoSEQ multiplex PCR; TCRdb has only the in-frame clones, and not every one. Of about 97,000 clones listed, approximately 80% are singletons. In germline, CDR1 is SQVTM, CDR2 ANQGSEA. Deletions cut 3 bases from V and 3 bases from J, with 14 bases between. The CDR3 contains 14 residues. The record originates from a study of cytomegalovirus exposure and HLA in healthy donors. The wider study: Of all 370 or so donors who were genotyped, 80% to 85% belonged to the Caucasian-associated ancestry cluster. Study findings and constraints: Cytomegalovirus status was reportedly diagnosed by the classifier with high specificity and sensitivity. Rarity held for most TCR sequences, but there were some public TCRs that occurred in many donors.

At collection, donors were nominally healthy, but unrecorded immune exposures were probable. V and J are TRBV29-1 and TRBJ2-5; TRBD2 might be the D (6 bases). The clonotype comes from a male donor in good health and CMV-seropositive. Input material: PBMCs. The CDR3 sequence is CSVERGPEEETQYF. The DNA of the CDR3 is TGCAGCGTTGAGCGGGGACCCGAAGAAGAGACCCAGTACTTC.